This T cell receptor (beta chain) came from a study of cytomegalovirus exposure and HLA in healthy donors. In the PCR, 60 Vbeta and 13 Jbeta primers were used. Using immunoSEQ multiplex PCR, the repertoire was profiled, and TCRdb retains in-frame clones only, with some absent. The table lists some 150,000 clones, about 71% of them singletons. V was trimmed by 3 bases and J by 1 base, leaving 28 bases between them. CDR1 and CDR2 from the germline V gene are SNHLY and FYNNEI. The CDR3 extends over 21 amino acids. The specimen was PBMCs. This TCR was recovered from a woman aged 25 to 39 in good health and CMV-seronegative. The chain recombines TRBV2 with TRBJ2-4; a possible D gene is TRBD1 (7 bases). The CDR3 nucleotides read TGTGCCAGCAGTGATGGGGGGTACAGGGGTTCAAGTTTGGGGGCCAAAAACATTCAGTACTTC. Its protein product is CASSDGGYRGSSLGAKNIQYF. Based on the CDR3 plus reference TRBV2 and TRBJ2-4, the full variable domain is EPEVTQTPSHQVTQMGQEVILRCVPISNHLYFYWYRQILGQKVEFLVSFYNNEISEKSEIFDDQFSVERPDGSNFTLKIRSTKLEDSAMYFCASSDGGYRGSSLGAKNIQYFGAGTRLSVL.